The rows below give T cell receptor beta chains drawn from one sample of a study of brain T cells in children with intractable seizures. Assay used: immunoSEQ multiplex PCR; TCRdb lists only in-frame clones, some missing. Counted here are about 41,000 clones, 90% occurring once; the ten biggest clones make up roughly 6.5%. The sample was peripheral blood, taken at surgery. Receptors originate from a girl aged 2 to 10 with tuberous sclerosis and intractable seizures. Each CDR3 is given with its conserved first and last residue. Each record gives: clone size, V gene, J gene, D gene, CDR3 DNA, CDR3 protein. A D gene is named only where the DNA matches it firmly. Where a row states a size, it is once, few, many or the class of an expanded clone; other rows omit it.

clone size: -; V gene: TRBV6-1; J gene: TRBJ2-5; D gene: TRBD2; CDR3 DNA: TGTGCCAGCAGTGAAGCAGGCGGGGGGGAGACCCAGTACTTC; CDR3 protein: CASSEAGGGETQYF
clone size: -; V gene: TRBV9; J gene: TRBJ2-6; D gene: TRBD1; CDR3 DNA: TGTGCCAGCAGCGTAGCTGACAGACAGGGCCTCTCTGGGGCCAACGTCCTGACTTTC; CDR3 protein: CASSVADRQGLSGANVLTF
clone size: -; V gene: TRBV7-2; J gene: TRBJ1-6; D gene: -; CDR3 DNA: TGTGCCAGCAGCTTATCCCGGATAAATTCACCCCTCCACTTT; CDR3 protein: CASSLSRINSPLHF
clone size: -; V gene: TRBV9; J gene: TRBJ2-7; D gene: -; CDR3 DNA: TGTGCCAGCAGCCCCCGAGGCTTCTTCTACGAGCAGTACTTC; CDR3 protein: CASSPRGFFYEQYF
clone size: -; V gene: TRBV21-1; J gene: TRBJ2-5; D gene: -; CDR3 DNA: TGTGCCAGCAGCAAAGCGGGGCGGGTACAAGAGACCCAGTACTTC; CDR3 protein: CASSKAGRVQETQYF
clone size: -; V gene: TRBV14; J gene: TRBJ1-6; D gene: -; CDR3 DNA: TGTGCCAGCAGCCATAGCAGGACGAGCTCCTATAATTCACCCCTCCACTTT; CDR3 protein: CASSHSRTSSYNSPLHF
clone size: once; V gene: TRBV24-1; J gene: TRBJ2-1; D gene: TRBD2; CDR3 DNA: TGTGCCACCAGTGACTCCCTCGGGGGGGCCCGTGGCGGTGAGCAGTTCTTC; CDR3 protein: CATSDSLGGARGGEQFF
clone size: -; V gene: TRBV30; J gene: TRBJ1-1; D gene: -; CDR3 DNA: TGTGCCTGGAGCGGTGACGGGGGCACTGAAGCTTTCTTT; CDR3 protein: CAWSGDGGTEAFF
clone size: -; V gene: TRBV4-2; J gene: TRBJ1-5; D gene: -; CDR3 DNA: TGTGCCAGCAGCCGCGGACAGACAAATCAGCCCCAGCATTTT; CDR3 protein: CASSRGQTNQPQHF
clone size: -; V gene: TRBV25-1; J gene: TRBJ2-3; D gene: -; CDR3 DNA: TGTGCCAGCAGTGGAATCGGGGGAGATACGCAGTATTTT; CDR3 protein: CASSGIGGDTQYF
clone size: -; V gene: TRBV10-1; J gene: TRBJ1-2; D gene: TRBD1; CDR3 DNA: TGCGCCAGCAGAGCCGGGACAGGGGATGGCTACACCTTC; CDR3 protein: CASRAGTGDGYTF
clone size: -; V gene: TRBV7-2; J gene: TRBJ2-3; D gene: -; CDR3 DNA: TGTGCCAGCACCTTGAACCTTAGGTTAGGCACAGATACGCAGTATTTT; CDR3 protein: CASTLNLRLGTDTQYF
clone size: -; V gene: TRBV5-5; J gene: TRBJ1-2; D gene: -; CDR3 DNA: TGTGCCAGCAGCTCGACAGCGAAGGCCTCGGGTGGCTACACCTTC; CDR3 protein: CASSSTAKASGGYTF
clone size: -; V gene: TRBV7-3; J gene: TRBJ2-2; D gene: -; CDR3 DNA: TGTGCCAGCAGCTCGGGCTTACACACCGGGGAGCTGTTTTTT; CDR3 protein: CASSSGLHTGELFF
clone size: -; V gene: TRBV7-2; J gene: TRBJ2-2; D gene: -; CDR3 DNA: TGTGCCAGCAGCGGGCGATGGAACACCGGGGAGCTGTTTTTT; CDR3 protein: CASSGRWNTGELFF
clone size: -; V gene: TRBV4-1; J gene: TRBJ1-2; D gene: -; CDR3 DNA: TGCGCCAGCAGCCAAAGGGGACCCGACTATGGCTACACCTTC; CDR3 protein: CASSQRGPDYGYTF
clone size: once; V gene: TRBV4-1; J gene: TRBJ1-1; D gene: -; CDR3 DNA: TGCGCCAGCACCGTTAAGTTTGAGGGGGGAACTGAAGCTTTCTTT; CDR3 protein: CASTVKFEGGTEAFF
clone size: -; V gene: TRBV24-1; J gene: TRBJ1-2; D gene: -; CDR3 DNA: TGTGCCACCAGTGACTACGCGTCGACGGGGCGATATGGCTACACCTTC; CDR3 protein: CATSDYASTGRYGYTF
clone size: -; V gene: TRBV29-1; J gene: TRBJ1-2; D gene: -; CDR3 DNA: TGCAGCGTTGACCAACGGGGAGCCGATGGCTACACCTTC; CDR3 protein: CSVDQRGADGYTF
clone size: -; V gene: TRBV12-3/TRBV12-4; J gene: TRBJ1-1; D gene: -; CDR3 DNA: TGTGCCAGCAGGTCGACAGTTCGGGCTGAAGCTTTCTTT; CDR3 protein: CASRSTVRAEAFF
clone size: -; V gene: TRBV15; J gene: TRBJ1-4; D gene: -; CDR3 DNA: TGTGCCACCAGCAGCAAAATAGTCCAGGGATTGAATGAAAAACTGTTTTTT; CDR3 protein: CATSSKIVQGLNEKLFF
clone size: -; V gene: TRBV7-9; J gene: TRBJ2-3; D gene: TRBD2; CDR3 DNA: TGTGCCAGCAGCTTAAAGACTAGCAGCACAGATACGCAGTATTTT; CDR3 protein: CASSLKTSSTDTQYF
clone size: -; V gene: TRBV10-1; J gene: TRBJ1-6; D gene: TRBD1; CDR3 DNA: TGCGCCAGCAGTGAGCCGGGACAGGGTGTTCATTCACCCCTCCACTTT; CDR3 protein: CASSEPGQGVHSPLHF
clone size: -; V gene: TRBV24-1; J gene: TRBJ2-5; D gene: -; CDR3 DNA: TGTGCCACCAACGGAGAAGAGACCCAGTACTTC; CDR3 protein: CATNGEETQYF
clone size: -; V gene: TRBV2; J gene: TRBJ2-3; D gene: -; CDR3 DNA: TGTGCCAGCAGTGAACAGGGGGAGGGAGATACGCAGTATTTT; CDR3 protein: CASSEQGEGDTQYF